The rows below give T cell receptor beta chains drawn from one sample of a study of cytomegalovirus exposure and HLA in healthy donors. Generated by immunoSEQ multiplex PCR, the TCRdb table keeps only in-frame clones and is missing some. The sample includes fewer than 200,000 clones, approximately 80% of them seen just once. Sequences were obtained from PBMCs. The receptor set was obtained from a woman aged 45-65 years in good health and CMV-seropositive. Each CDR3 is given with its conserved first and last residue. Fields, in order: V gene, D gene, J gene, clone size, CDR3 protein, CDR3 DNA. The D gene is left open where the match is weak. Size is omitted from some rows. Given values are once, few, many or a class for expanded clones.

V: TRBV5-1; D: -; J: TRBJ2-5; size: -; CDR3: CASSQIRSDTQYF; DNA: TGCGCCAGCAGTCAAATCCGAAGCGATACCCAGTACTTC
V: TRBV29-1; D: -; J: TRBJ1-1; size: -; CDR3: CSVEGEGSVEAFF; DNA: TGCAGCGTTGAAGGGGAGGGATCGGTAGAAGCTTTCTTT
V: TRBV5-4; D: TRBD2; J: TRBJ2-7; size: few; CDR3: CASSLQRLAGTYEQYF; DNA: TGTGCCAGCAGCCTCCAGCGACTAGCGGGAACCTACGAGCAGTACTTC
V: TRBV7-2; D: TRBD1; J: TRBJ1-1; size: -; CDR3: CASSLPGQFTEAFF; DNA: TGTGCCAGCAGCCTTCCGGGACAGTTCACTGAAGCTTTCTTT
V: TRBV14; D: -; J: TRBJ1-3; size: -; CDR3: CASSQDVAVGWWSFSGNTIYF; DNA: TGTGCCAGCAGCCAAGATGTGGCGGTCGGATGGTGGAGCTTCTCTGGAAACACCATATATTTT
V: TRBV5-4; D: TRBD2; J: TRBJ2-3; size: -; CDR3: CASSLPGGGTDTQYF; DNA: TGTGCCAGCAGCTTGCCGGGGGGTGGCACAGATACGCAGTATTTT
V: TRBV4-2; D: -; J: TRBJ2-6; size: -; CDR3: CASSQRNRALSGANVLTF; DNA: TGTGCCAGCAGCCAAAGGAACAGGGCGCTCTCTGGGGCCAACGTCCTGACTTTC
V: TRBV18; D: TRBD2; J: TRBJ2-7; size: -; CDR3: CASSPLPGSGDSYEQYF; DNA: TGTGCCAGCTCACCACTCCCGGGTAGCGGGGACTCCTACGAGCAGTACTTC
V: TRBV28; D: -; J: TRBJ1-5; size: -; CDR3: CASSSGVRYQPQHF; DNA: TGTGCCAGCAGTTCAGGGGTGAGGTATCAGCCCCAGCATTTT
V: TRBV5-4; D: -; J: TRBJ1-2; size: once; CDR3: CASSLENADYGYTF; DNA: TGTGCCAGCAGCTTGGAAAATGCGGATTATGGCTACACCTTC
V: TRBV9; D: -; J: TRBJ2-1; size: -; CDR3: CASSVVGREGDNEQFF; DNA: TGTGCCAGCAGCGTAGTTGGCAGGGAAGGCGACAATGAGCAGTTCTTC
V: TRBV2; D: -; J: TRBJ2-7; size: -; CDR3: CASSDAGFNYEQYF; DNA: TGTGCCAGCAGTGACGCGGGATTCAACTACGAGCAGTACTTC
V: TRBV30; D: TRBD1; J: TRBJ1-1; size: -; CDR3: CAWAQGTAEAFF; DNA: TGTGCCTGGGCACAGGGGACCGCTGAAGCTTTCTTT
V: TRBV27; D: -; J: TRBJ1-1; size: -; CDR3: CASSFEGDTEAFF; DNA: TGTGCCAGCAGTTTCGAGGGGGACACTGAAGCTTTCTTT
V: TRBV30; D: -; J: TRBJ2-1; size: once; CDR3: CAWAARGGVYNEQFF; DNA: TGTGCCTGGGCCGCGCGAGGGGGGGTTTACAATGAGCAGTTCTTC
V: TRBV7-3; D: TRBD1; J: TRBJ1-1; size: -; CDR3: CASSSHPGTGRTEAFF; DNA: TGTGCCAGCAGCTCTCACCCCGGGACAGGGAGGACTGAAGCTTTCTTT
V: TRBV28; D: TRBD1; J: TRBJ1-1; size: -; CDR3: CASSRTGYYTEAFF; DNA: TGTGCCAGCAGTCGGACAGGGTATTACACTGAAGCTTTCTTT
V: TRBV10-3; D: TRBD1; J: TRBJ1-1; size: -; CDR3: CAINRQGENTEAFF; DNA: TGTGCCATCAATCGACAGGGAGAGAACACTGAAGCTTTCTTT
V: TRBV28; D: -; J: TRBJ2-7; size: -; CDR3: CASRDDRSLSYEQYF; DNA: TGTGCCAGCAGGGACGACAGATCCCTCTCCTACGAGCAGTACTTC
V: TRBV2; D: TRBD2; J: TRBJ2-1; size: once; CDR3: CASSLRAGGTYNEQFF; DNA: TGTGCCAGCAGTCTTAGGGCGGGGGGGACTTACAATGAGCAGTTCTTC
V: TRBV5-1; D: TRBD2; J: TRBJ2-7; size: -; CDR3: CASSPGRVLDEQYF; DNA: TGCGCCAGCAGCCCGGGGAGGGTCTTGGACGAGCAGTACTTC
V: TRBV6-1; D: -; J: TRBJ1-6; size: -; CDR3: CASSVQASASVSPLHF; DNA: TGTGCCAGCAGTGTACAGGCGTCGGCATCGGTTTCACCCCTCCACTTT
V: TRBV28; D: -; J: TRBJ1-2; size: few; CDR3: CATTRGFEGYTF; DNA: TGTGCCACCACGCGGGGCTTTGAGGGCTACACCTTC
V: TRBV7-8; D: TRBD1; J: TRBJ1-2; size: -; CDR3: CASGGQDNYGYTF; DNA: TGTGCCAGCGGCGGACAGGATAACTATGGCTACACCTTC
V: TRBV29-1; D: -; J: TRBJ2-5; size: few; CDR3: CSAGFGQLDAQYF; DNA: TGCAGCGCCGGGTTCGGACAGTTGGACGCCCAGTACTTC
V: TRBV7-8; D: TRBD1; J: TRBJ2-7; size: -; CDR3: CASSPLGTGPYEQYF; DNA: TGTGCCAGCAGCCCCCTTGGGACAGGACCCTACGAGCAGTACTTC
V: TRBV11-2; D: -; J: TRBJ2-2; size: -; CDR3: CASSLVFHGIPGELFF; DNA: TGTGCCAGCAGCTTAGTTTTTCATGGCATCCCCGGGGAGCTGTTTTTT
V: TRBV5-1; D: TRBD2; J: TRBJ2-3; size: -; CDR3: CASRRETGTDTQYF; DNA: TGCGCCAGCCGGCGGGAGACCGGCACAGATACGCAGTATTTT
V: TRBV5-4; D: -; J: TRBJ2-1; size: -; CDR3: CASSLEVGEQFF; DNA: TGTGCCAGCAGCCTCGAGGTGGGTGAGCAGTTCTTC
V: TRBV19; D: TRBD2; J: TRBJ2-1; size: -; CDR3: CASSTGLAGVGEQFF; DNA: TGTGCCAGTAGTACGGGACTAGCGGGAGTAGGGGAGCAGTTCTTC
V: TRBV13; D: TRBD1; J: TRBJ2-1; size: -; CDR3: CASSLGRTGGIGQFF; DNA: TGTGCCAGCAGCTTAGGTCGGACAGGTGGGATTGGGCAGTTCTTC
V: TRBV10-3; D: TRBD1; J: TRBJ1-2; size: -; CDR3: CAISESPGGEGYTF; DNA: TGTGCCATCAGTGAGTCGCCAGGGGGCGAGGGCTACACCTTC
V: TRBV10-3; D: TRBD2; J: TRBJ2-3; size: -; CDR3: CATIGAGGTDTQYF; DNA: TGTGCGACTATTGGGGCGGGAGGCACAGATACGCAGTATTTT
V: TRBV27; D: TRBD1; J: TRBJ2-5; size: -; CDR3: CASSFSPTGTGRGTQYF; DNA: TGTGCCAGCAGTTTCTCCCCTACCGGGACAGGGAGGGGGACCCAGTACTTC
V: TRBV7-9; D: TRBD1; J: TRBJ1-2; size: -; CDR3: CASSLATGVGYTF; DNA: TGTGCCAGCAGCTTAGCGACAGGGGTTGGCTACACCTTC
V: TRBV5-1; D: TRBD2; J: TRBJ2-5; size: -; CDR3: CASSYVPGGEETQYF; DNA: TGCGCCAGCAGCTACGTCCCCGGGGGGGAGGAGACCCAGTACTTC
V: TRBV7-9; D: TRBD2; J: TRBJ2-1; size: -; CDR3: CASSQGTSGSNEQFF; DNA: TGTGCCAGCAGCCAAGGGACTAGCGGGAGCAATGAGCAGTTCTTC
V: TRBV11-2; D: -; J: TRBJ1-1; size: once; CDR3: CASSLAVLGDTEAFF; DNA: TGTGCCAGCAGCTTAGCGGTCCTGGGCGACACTGAAGCTTTCTTT
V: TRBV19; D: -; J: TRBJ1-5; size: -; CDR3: CASSIGGYVQPQHF; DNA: TGTGCCAGTAGTATTGGAGGGTACGTCCAGCCCCAGCATTTT
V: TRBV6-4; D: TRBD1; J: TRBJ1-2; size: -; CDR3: CASSEAPGQDIYGYTF; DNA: TGTGCCAGCAGTGAAGCCCCAGGACAGGACATCTATGGCTACACCTTC
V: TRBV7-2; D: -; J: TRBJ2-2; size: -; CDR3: CASSLATRNTGELFF; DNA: TGTGCCAGCAGCTTAGCCACAAGGAACACCGGGGAGCTGTTTTTT
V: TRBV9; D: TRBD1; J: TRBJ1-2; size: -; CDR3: CASSVATRGTAHDYGYTF; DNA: TGTGCCAGCAGCGTAGCTACGCGCGGGACAGCCCATGATTATGGCTACACCTTC
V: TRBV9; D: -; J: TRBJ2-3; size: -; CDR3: CASSVEAATSTDTQYF; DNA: TGTGCCAGCAGCGTAGAGGCGGCGACTAGCACAGATACGCAGTATTTT
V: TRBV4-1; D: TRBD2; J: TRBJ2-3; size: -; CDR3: CASSQTLAATDTQYF; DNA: TGCGCCAGCAGCCAGACGCTAGCGGCCACAGATACGCAGTATTTT
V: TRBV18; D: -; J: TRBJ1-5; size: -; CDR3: CASSPTGSVGNQPQHF; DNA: TGTGCCAGCTCACCAACAGGGAGTGTTGGCAATCAGCCCCAGCATTTT
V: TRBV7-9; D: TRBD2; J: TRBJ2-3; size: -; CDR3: CASVEGRADTQYF; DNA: TGTGCCAGCGTGGAGGGGAGGGCAGATACGCAGTATTTT
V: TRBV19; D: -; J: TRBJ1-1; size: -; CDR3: CASSKAALRGWYTEAFF; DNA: TGTGCCAGTAGTAAAGCAGCCTTAAGGGGATGGTACACTGAAGCTTTCTTT
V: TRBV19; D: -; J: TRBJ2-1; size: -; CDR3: CASTPGQPVEQFF; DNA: TGTGCCAGTACACCGGGACAACCGGTTGAGCAGTTCTTC
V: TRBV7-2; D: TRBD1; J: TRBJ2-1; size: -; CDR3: CASSTTGAVHNEQFF; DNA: TGTGCCAGCAGCACGACAGGGGCCGTACACAATGAGCAGTTCTTC
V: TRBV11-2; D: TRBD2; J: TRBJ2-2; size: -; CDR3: CASSLVWTSGGRTGELFF; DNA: TGTGCCAGCAGCTTAGTTTGGACTAGCGGGGGGAGGACCGGGGAGCTGTTTTTT
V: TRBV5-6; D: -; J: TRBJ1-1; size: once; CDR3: CASREVNRVNTEAFF; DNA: TGTGCCAGCAGGGAAGTCAACAGGGTGAACACTGAAGCTTTCTTT
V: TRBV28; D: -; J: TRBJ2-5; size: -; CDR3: CASSLPTPLETQYF; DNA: TGTGCCAGCAGTTTACCAACTCCCTTAGAGACCCAGTACTTC
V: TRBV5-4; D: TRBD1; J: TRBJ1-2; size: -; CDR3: CASSPAQGAGYGYTF; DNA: TGTGCCAGCAGCCCGGCGCAGGGGGCCGGGTATGGCTACACCTTC
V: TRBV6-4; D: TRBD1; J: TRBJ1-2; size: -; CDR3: CASQPSGTGAGYTF; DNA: TGTGCCAGCCAGCCCTCCGGGACAGGGGCTGGCTACACCTTC
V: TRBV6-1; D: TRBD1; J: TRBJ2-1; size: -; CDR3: CASRELGQGLYNEQFF; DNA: TGTGCCAGCAGAGAACTAGGACAGGGGCTGTACAATGAGCAGTTCTTC
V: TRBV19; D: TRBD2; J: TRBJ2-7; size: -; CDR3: CASSIRGTSGSLYEQYF; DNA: TGTGCCAGTAGTATACGGGGGACTAGCGGGAGCCTCTACGAGCAGTACTTC
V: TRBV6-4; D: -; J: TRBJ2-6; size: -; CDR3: CASARVSDGANVLTF; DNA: TGTGCCAGTGCCAGGGTTTCGGATGGGGCCAACGTCCTGACTTTC
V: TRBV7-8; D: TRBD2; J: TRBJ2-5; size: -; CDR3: CASSPGLAGVGETQYF; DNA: TGTGCCAGCAGCCCCGGACTAGCGGGAGTGGGGGAGACCCAGTACTTC
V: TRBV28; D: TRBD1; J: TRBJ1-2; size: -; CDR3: CASGSPDRAGGYTF; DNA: TGTGCCAGCGGTTCCCCGGACAGGGCCGGTGGCTACACCTTC
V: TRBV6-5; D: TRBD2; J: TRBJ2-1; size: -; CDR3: CASRSTSVMNNEQFF; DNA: TGTGCCAGCAGGTCGACTAGCGTCATGAACAATGAGCAGTTCTTC